Following are 9 T cell receptor beta chains from one sample sequenced in a study of metastatic and nonmetastatic thyroid tumors. With MiXCR, TCRdb reprocessed the PCR reads. The sample has around 64,000 clones, approximately 4.1% seen once. The entire patient cohort was treatment-naive prior to thyroid surgery. Sequenced material: blood. These receptors originate from a female donor with papillary thyroid cancer or a benign thyroid nodule (not recorded which). Some clones in this sample may be carry-over from other donors' samples.

Turning to this clone: This may come from a read error, since a much larger clone is one base off. Other DNA sequences of this sample code for an identical CDR3. The chain has TRBV13 and TRBJ1-1; the match to TRBD1 covers 9 bases. The CDR3 has 14 residues. Germline values: CDR1 PRHDT, CDR2 FYEKMQ (reference sequence). J was trimmed by 2 bases and V by 3 bases; bases with no gene match: 1. The CDR3 DNA sequence: TGTGCCAGCAGCTTGGGACAGGGAAACACTGAAGCTTTCTTT. This codes for CASSLGQGNTEAFF.

This clone was observed a handful of times. This chain connects TRBV6-5 to TRBJ2-2; TRBD2 agrees at 8 bases. This CDR3 has 14 amino acids. The ends lost 10 bases at V and 0 bases at J; junction bases unmatched: 4. Germline V gene sequence: CDR1 MNHEY, CDR2 SVGAGI. The CDR3 nucleotides are TGTGCCACCGTTAGCGGGGCGAACACCGGGGAGCTGTTTTTT. This encodes CATVSGANTGELFF.

This clone was counted many times. The gene calls are TRBV2 and TRBJ2-7; possibly TRBD2 for D (5 bases). The CDR3 totals 14 residues. The V and J ends lost 1 base and 4 bases respectively, with 11 bases between them. Germline V gene data show CDR1 as SNHLY and CDR2 as FYNNEI. The CDR3 region has the DNA TGTGCCAGCAGTGAAGGTTGGACTGAATACGAGCAGTACTTC. It translates to CASSEGWTEYEQYF.

This clone appeared many times. This chain uses TRBV6-1 with TRBJ1-1; D is uncertain. The CDR3 has 12 amino acids. CDR1 and CDR2 from the germline V gene are MNHNS and SASEGT. V lost 6 bases to trimming and J lost 2 bases, with 7 bases between them. The CDR3, as DNA: TGTGCCAGCAGCCCGACCAACACTGAAGCTTTCTTT. Protein: CASSPTNTEAFF.

This clone was detected many times. The chain links TRBV5-6 to TRBJ1-1, with no clear D. V was cut by 3 bases and J by 5 bases, with 8 bases left in between. The CDR3 has 12 residues. Germline-derived CDR1 and CDR2 are SGHDT and YYEEEE. Here the CDR3 reads CASSYVGTEAFF. The CDR3 DNA is TGTGCCAGCAGCTACGTGGGGACTGAAGCTTTCTTT.

Notes on this clone: A much larger clone differs by one base, so this may be a read error. V usage is TRBV9 and J usage is TRBJ1-2, with 12 bases that match TRBD1. The CDR3 is 14 amino acids. The germline CDR1 and CDR2 sequences are SGDLS and YYNGEE. The CDR3, as DNA: TGTTCCAGCAGCGAGGGACAGGGGGCGCGAGGCTACACCTTC. Translation gives CSSSEGQGARGYTF.

The chain employs TRBV19 and TRBJ1-2, with 9 bases that match TRBD1. Losses at the gene ends were 9 bases for V and 4 bases for J; bases not matched to a gene: 9. Germline values: CDR1 LNHDA, CDR2 SQIVND (reference sequence). The CDR3 totals 14 residues. The CDR3, as DNA: TGTGCCAGCCAGACAGGGGGGCCGCCCTATGGCTACACCTTC. This gives the protein CASQTGGPPYGYTF.

This clone was observed many times. The rearrangement links TRBV2 to TRBJ2-7; 12 bases are a match to TRBD2. V dropped 7 bases and J dropped 5; count of bases not matched to a gene: 6. This CDR3 comprises 14 residues. Germline loops: CDR1 SNHLY, CDR2 FYNNEI. CDR3 sequence reads: CASTRTSGTNEQYF. The DNA for the CDR3 is TGTGCCAGCACCCGGACTAGCGGGACGAACGAGCAGTACTTC.

This clone was detected many times. The rearrangement links TRBV11-2 to TRBJ2-3; TRBD2 aligns across 13 bases. The CDR3 has 17 amino acids. Looked up from germline, CDR1 is SGHAT and CDR2 is FQNNGV. V was pared by 3 bases and J by 4 bases, with 7 bases of the junction left unmatched. CDR3 sequence reads: CASSFSRTSGRSDTQYF. For the CDR3, the DNA is TGTGCCAGCAGCTTCTCCCGGACTAGCGGGAGATCAGATACGCAGTATTTT.